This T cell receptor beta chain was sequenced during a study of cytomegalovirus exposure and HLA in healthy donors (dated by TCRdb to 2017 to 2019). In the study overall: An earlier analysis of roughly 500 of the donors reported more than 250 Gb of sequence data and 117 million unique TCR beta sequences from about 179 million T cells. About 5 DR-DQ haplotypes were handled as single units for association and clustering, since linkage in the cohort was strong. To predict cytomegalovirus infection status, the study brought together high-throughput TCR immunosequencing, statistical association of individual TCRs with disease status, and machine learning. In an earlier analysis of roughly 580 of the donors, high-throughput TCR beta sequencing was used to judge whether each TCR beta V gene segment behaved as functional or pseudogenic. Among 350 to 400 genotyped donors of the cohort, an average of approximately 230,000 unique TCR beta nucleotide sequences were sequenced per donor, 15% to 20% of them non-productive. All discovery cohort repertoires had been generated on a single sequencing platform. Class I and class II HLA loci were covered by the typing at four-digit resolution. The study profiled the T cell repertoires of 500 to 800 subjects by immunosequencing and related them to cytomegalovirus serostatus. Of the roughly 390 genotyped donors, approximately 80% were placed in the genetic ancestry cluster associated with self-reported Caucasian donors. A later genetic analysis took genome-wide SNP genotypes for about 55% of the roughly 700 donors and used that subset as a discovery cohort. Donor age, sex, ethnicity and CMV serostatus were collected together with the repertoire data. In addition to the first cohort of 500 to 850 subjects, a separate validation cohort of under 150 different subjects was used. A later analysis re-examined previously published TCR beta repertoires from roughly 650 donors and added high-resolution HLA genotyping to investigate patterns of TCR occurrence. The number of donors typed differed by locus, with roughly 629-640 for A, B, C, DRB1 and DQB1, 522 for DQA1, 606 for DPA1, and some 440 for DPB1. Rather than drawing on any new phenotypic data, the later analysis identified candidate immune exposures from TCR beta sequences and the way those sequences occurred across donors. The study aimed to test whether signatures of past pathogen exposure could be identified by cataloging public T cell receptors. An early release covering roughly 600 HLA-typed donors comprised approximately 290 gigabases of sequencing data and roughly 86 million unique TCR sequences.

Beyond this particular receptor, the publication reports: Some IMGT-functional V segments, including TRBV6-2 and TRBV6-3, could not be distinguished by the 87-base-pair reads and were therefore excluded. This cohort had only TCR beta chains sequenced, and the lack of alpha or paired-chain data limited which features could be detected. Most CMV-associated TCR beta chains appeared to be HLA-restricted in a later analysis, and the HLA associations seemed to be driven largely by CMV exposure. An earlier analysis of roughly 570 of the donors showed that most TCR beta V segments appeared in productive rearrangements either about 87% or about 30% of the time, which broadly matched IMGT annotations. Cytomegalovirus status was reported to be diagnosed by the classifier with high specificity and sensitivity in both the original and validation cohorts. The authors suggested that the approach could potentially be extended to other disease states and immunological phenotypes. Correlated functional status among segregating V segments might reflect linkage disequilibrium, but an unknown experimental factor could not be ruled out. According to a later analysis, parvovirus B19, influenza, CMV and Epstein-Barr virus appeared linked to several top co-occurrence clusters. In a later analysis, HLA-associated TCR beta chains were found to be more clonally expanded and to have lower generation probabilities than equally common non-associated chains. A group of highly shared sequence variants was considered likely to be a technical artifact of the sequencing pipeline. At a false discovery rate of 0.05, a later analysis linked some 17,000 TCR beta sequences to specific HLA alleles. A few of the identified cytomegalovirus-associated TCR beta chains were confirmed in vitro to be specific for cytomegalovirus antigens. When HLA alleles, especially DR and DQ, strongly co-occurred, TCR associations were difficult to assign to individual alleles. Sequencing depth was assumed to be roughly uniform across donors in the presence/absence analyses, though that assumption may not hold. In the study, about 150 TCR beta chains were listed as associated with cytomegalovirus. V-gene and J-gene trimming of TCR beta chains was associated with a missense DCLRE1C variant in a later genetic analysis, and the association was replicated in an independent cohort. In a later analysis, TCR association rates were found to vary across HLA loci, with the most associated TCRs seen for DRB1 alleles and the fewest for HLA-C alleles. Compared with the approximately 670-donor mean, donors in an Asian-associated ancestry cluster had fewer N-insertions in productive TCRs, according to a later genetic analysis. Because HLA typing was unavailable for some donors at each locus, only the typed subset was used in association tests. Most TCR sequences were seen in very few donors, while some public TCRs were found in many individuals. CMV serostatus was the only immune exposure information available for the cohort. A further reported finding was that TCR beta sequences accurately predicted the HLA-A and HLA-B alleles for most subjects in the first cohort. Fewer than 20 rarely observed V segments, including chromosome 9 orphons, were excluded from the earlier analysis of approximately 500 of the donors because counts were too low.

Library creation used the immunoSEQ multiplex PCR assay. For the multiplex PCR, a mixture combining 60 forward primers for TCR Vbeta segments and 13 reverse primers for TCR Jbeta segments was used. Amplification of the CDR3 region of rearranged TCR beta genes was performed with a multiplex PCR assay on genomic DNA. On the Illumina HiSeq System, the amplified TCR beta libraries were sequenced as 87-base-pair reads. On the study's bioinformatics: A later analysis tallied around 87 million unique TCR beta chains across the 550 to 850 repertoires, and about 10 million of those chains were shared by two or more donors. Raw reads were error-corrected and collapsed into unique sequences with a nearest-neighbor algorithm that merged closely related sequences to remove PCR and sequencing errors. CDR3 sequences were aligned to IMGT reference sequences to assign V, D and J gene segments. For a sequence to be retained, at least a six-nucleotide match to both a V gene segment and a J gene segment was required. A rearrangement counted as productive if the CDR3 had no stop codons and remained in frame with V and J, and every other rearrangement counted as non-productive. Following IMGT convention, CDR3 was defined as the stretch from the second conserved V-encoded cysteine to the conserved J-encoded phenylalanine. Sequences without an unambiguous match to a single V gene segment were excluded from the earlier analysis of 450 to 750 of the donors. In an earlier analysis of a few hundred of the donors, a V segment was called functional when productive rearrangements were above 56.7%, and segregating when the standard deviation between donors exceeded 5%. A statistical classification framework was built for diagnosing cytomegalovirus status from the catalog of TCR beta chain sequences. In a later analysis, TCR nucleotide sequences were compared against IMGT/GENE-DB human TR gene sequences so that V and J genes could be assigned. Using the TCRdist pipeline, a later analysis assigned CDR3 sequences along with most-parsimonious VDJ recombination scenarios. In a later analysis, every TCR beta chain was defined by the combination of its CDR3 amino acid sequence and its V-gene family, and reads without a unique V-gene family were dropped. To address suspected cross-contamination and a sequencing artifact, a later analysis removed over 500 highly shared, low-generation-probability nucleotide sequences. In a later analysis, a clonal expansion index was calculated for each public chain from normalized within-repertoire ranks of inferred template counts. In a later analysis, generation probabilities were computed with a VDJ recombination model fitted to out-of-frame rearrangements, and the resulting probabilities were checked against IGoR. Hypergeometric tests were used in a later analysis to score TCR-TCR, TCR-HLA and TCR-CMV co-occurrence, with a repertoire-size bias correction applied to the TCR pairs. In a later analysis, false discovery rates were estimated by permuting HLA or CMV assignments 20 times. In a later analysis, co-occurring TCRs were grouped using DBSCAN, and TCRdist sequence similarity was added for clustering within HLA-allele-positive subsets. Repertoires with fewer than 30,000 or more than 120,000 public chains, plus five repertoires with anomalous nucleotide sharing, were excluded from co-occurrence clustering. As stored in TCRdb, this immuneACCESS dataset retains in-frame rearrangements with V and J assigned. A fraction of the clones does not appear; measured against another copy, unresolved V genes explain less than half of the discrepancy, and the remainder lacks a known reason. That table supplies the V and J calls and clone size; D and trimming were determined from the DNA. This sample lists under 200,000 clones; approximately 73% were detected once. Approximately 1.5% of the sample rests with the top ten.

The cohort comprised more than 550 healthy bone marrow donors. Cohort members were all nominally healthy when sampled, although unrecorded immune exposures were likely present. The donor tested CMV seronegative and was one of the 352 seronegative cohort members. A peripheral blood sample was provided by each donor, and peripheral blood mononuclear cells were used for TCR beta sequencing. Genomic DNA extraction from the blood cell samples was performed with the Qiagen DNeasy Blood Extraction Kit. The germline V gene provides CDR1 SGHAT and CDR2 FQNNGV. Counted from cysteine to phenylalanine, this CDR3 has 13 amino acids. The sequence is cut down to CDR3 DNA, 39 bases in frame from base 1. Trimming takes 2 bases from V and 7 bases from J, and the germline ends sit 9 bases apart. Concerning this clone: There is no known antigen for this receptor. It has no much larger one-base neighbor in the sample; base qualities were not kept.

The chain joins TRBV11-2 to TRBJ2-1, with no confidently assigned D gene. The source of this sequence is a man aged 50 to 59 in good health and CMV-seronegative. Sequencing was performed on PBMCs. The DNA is TGTGCCAGCAGCTTAATCACGAGGAATGAGCAGTTCTTC. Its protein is CASSLITRNEQFF.